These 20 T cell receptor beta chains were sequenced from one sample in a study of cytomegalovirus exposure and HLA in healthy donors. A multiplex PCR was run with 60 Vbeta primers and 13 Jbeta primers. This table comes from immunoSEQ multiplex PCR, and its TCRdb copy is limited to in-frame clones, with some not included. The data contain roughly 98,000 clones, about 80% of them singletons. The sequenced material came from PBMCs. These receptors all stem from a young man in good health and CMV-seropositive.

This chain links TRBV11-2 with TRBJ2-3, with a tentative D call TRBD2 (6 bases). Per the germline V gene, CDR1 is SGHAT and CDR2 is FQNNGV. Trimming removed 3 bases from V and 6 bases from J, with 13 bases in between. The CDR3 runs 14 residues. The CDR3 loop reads CASSFNGGGDTQYF. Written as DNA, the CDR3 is TGTGCCAGCAGCTTTAACGGGGGTGGCGATACGCAGTATTTT.

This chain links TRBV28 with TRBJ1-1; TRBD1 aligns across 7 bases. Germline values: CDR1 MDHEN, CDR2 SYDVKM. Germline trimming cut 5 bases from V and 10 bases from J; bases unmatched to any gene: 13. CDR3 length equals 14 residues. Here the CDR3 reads CASSLDRVGLGAFF. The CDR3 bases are TGTGCCAGCAGTCTCGACAGGGTAGGGTTAGGAGCTTTCTTT.

The CDR3 sequence: CASRAMLVDEQYF. CDR3 nucleotide sequence: TGTGCCAGCAGAGCGATGCTAGTCGACGAGCAGTACTTC. The rearrangement links TRBV27 to TRBJ2-7; D is ambiguous. This CDR3 is 13 amino acids long. Germline values: CDR1 MNHEY, CDR2 SMNVEV (reference sequence). Trimming pared 6 bases from V and 5 bases from J, leaving 14 bases between.

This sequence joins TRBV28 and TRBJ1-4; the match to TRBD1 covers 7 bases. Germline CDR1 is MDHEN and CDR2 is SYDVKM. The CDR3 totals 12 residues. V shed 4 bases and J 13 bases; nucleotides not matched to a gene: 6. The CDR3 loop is CASSYRGLGLFF. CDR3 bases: TGTGCCAGCAGTTACAGGGGACTAGGACTGTTTTTT.

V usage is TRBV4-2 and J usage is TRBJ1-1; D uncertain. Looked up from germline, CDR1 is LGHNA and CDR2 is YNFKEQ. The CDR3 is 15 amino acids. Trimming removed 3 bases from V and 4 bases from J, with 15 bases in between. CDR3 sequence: CASSHHSGKSTEAFF. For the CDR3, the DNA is TGTGCCAGCAGCCACCACAGCGGGAAGAGCACTGAAGCTTTCTTT.

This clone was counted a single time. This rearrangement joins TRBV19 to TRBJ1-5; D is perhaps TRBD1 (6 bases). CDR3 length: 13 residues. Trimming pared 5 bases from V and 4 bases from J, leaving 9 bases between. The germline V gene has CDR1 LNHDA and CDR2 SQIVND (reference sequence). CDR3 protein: CASSAGVNQPQHF. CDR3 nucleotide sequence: TGTGCCAGTAGTGCAGGGGTGAATCAGCCCCAGCATTTT. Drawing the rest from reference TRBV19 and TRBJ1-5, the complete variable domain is DGGITQSPKYLFRKEGQNVTLSCEQNLNHDAMYWYRQDPGQGLRLIYYSQIVNDFQKGDIAEGYSVSREKKESFPLTVTSAQKNPTAFYLCASSAGVNQPQHFGDGTRLSIL.

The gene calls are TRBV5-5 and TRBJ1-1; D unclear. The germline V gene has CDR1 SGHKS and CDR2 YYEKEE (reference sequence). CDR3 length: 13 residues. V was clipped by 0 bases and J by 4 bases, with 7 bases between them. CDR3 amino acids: CASSLGEPTEAFF. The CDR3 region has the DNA TGTGCCAGCAGCTTGGGGGAGCCCACTGAAGCTTTCTTT. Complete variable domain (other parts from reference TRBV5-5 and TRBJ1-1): DAGVTQSPTHLIKTRGQQVTLRCSPISGHKSVSWYQQVLGQGPQFIFQYYEKEERGRGNFPDRFSARQFPNYSSELNVNALLLGDSALYLCASSLGEPTEAFFGQGTRLTVV.

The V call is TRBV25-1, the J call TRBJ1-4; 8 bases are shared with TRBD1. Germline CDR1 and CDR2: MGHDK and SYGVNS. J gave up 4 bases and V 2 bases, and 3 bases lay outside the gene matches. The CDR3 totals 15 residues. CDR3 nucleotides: TGTGCCAGCAGTGAAGGGGACAGGATTAATGAAAAACTGTTTTTT. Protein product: CASSEGDRINEKLFF.

CDR3 in amino acids: CASSAMDRAHNSPLHF. CDR3 nucleotides: TGTGCCAGCAGCGCGATGGACAGGGCCCATAATTCACCCCTCCACTTT. This sequence joins TRBV6-4 and TRBJ1-6, with 8 bases lining up with TRBD1. This CDR3 region has 16 residues. The germline gives CDR1 MRHNA, CDR2 SNTAGT. Germline trimming cut 6 bases from V and 5 bases from J; bases unmatched to any gene: 9.

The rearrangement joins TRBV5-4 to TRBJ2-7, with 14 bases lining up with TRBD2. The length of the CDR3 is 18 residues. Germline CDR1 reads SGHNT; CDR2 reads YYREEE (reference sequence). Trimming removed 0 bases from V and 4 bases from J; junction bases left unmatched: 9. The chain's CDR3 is CASSLALTSGGAGYEQYF. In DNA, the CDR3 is TGTGCCAGCAGCTTGGCCTTGACTAGCGGGGGGGCCGGGTACGAGCAGTACTTC.

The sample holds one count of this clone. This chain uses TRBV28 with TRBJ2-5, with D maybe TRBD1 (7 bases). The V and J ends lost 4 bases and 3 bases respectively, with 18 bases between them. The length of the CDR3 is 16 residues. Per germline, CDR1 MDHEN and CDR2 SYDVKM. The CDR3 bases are TGTGCCAGCAGTTCCCCGGAGGGGGCTAGGGAAGAGACCCAGTACTTC. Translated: CASSSPEGAREETQYF.

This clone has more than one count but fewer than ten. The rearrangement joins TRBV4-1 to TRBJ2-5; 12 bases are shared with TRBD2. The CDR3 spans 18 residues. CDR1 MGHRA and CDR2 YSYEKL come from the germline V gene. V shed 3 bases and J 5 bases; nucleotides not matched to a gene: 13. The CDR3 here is CASSQGPSGGATWETQYF. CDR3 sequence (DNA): TGCGCCAGCAGCCAGGGCCCTAGCGGGGGGGCGACTTGGGAGACCCAGTACTTC.

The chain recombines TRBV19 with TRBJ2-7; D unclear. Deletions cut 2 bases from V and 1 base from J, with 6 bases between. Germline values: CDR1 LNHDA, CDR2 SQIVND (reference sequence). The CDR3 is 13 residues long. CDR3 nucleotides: TGTGCCAGTAGTATAACGGGTTCCTACGAGCAGTACTTC. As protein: CASSITGSYEQYF.

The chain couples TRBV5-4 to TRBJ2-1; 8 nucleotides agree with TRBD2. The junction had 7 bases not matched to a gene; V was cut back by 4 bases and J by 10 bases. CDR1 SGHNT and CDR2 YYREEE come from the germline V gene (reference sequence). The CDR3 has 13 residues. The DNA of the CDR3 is TGTGCCAGCAGCCCGGAACCTAGCGGGGAGCAGTTCTTC. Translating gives CASSPEPSGEQFF. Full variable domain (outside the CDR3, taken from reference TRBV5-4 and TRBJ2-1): ETGVTQSPTHLIKTRGQQVTLRCSSQSGHNTVSWYQQALGQGPQFIFQYYREEENGRGNFPPRFSGLQFPNYSSELNVNALELDDSALYLCASSPEPSGEQFFGPGTRLTVL.

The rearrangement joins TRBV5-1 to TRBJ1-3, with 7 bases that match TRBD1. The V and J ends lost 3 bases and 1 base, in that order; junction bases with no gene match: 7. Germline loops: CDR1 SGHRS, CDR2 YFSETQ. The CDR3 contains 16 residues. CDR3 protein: CASSSHDRASGNTIYF. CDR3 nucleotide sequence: TGCGCCAGCAGCTCGCACGACAGGGCGTCTGGAAACACCATATATTTT.

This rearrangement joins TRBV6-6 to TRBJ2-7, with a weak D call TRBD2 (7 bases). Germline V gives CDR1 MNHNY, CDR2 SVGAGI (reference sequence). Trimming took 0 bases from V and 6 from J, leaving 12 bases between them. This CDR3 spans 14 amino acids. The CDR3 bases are TGTGCCAGCAGTTACTCTGAGGGGGGGCGCGAGCAGTACTTC. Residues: CASSYSEGGREQYF.

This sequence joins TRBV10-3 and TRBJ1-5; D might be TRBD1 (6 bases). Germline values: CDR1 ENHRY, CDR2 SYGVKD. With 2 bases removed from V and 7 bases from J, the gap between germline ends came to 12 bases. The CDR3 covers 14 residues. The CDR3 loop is CAISETGNGQPQHF. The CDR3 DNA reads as TGTGCCATCAGTGAGACAGGGAACGGGCAGCCCCAGCATTTT.

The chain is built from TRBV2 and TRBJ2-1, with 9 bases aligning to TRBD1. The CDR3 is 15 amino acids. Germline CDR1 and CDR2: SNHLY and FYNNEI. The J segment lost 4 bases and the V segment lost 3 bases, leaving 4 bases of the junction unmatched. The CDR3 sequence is CASSDPDRGYNEQFF. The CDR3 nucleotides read TGTGCCAGCAGTGATCCGGACAGGGGTTACAATGAGCAGTTCTTC.

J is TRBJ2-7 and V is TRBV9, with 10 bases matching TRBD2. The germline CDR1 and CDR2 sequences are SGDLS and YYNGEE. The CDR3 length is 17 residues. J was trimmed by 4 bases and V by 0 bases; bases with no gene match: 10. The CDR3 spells CASSVGSGGAVSYEQYF. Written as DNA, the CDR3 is TGTGCCAGCAGCGTAGGAAGCGGGGGGGCCGTCTCATACGAGCAGTACTTC.

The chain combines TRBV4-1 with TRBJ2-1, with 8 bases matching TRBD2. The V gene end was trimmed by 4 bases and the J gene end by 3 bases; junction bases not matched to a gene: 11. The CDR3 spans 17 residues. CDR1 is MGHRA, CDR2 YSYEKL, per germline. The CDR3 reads CASSPTRGGGRYNEQFF. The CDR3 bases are TGCGCCAGCAGCCCCACCCGGGGGGGTGGCCGCTACAATGAGCAGTTCTTC.